The next 30 T cell receptor beta chains were all read from a single sample in a study of T cell changes during pregnancy in multiple sclerosis. Repertoires were generated with immunoSEQ multiplex PCR, while TCRdb's copy carries only in-frame clones and drops some. The sample records roughly 93,000 clones, around 93% being singletons. The starting material was peripheral blood, obtained in the first trimester of pregnancy. The origin of the receptors is a female donor in good health, enrolled as a control in a pregnancy study.

For the CDR3, the DNA is TGTGCCAGCAGCCTAACAGGGGGGGGCACAGATACGCAGTATTTT. Translated, it gives CASSLTGGGTDTQYF. The gene calls are TRBV7-9 and TRBJ2-3; possibly TRBD1 for D (8 bases). Looked up from germline, CDR1 is SEHNR and CDR2 is FQNEAQ (reference sequence). The CDR3 loop spans 15 amino acids. Trimming took 5 bases from V and 1 from J, leaving 13 bases between them.

The chain uses TRBV5-1 and TRBJ2-1; weak D call: TRBD1 (6 bases). The CDR3 has 16 residues. Trimming pared 0 bases from V and 0 bases from J, leaving 10 bases between. Per germline, CDR1 SGHRS and CDR2 YFSETQ. The CDR3 spells CASSLEGGTSYNEQFF. CDR3 DNA sequence: TGCGCCAGCAGCTTGGAAGGGGGAACCTCCTACAATGAGCAGTTCTTC.

The rearrangement uses TRBV7-8 and TRBJ1-6; D is possibly TRBD1 (5 bases). CDR3 length: 17 residues. Trimming took off 6 bases at V and 3 bases at J, with 18 bases between the two ends. The V gene's germline CDR1 is SGHVS and CDR2 FQNEAQ. The CDR3 DNA sequence: TGTGCCAGCAGTCCGAGGGGAGGGGCTTACTATAATTCACCCCTCCACTTT. Translated, it gives CASSPRGGAYYNSPLHF. Full variable domain (rest looked up from reference TRBV7-8 and TRBJ1-6): GAGVSQSPRYKVAKRGQDVALRCDPISGHVSLFWYQQALGQGPEFLTYFQNEAQLDKSGLPSDRFFAERPEGSVSTLKIQRTQQEDSAVYLCASSPRGGAYYNSPLHFGNGTRLTVT.

V usage is TRBV6-6 and J usage is TRBJ2-4, with D possibly TRBD2 on 6 matching bases. Germline-derived CDR1 and CDR2 are MNHNY and SVGAGI (reference sequence). Trimming took off 6 bases at V and 9 bases at J, with 12 bases between the two ends. There are 12 residues in the CDR3. The chain's CDR3 is CASRGEAGIQYF. Here the CDR3 DNA reads TGTGCCAGCAGGGGGGAGGCCGGCATTCAGTACTTC.

This sequence joins TRBV4-3 and TRBJ1-1, with TRBD1 as a possible D gene (6 bases). This CDR3 contains 19 residues. V was shortened by 2 bases and J by 0 bases, with 22 bases between the two germline ends. Germline CDR1 and CDR2: LGHNA and YSLEER. The CDR3 DNA reads as TGCGCCAGCAGCCAACTCATTGGACAGCCTTCTCTCGTGAACACTGAAGCTTTCTTT. Translating it yields CASSQLIGQPSLVNTEAFF.

The chain has TRBV19 and TRBJ1-4; no firm D call. Trimming stripped 3 bases from V and 5 bases from J, with 7 bases between. The V gene's germline CDR1 is LNHDA and CDR2 SQIVND (reference sequence). This CDR3 has 13 amino acids. CDR3 sequence reads: CASSMNINEKLFF. The CDR3 DNA is TGTGCCAGTAGTATGAACATCAATGAAAAACTGTTTTTT.

The chain recombines TRBV16 with TRBJ2-5; no reliable D call. The CDR3 totals 12 residues. Looked up from germline, CDR1 is KGHSY and CDR2 is FQNENV. Trimming removed 2 bases at V and 3 bases at J, with 4 bases between. The CDR3 DNA reads TGTGCCAGCAGCCAACTTAAAGAGACCCAGTACTTC. Protein product: CASSQLKETQYF.

The chain carries TRBV9 and TRBJ1-6; the D is unclear. V lost 4 bases to trimming and J lost 5 bases, with 7 bases between them. Germline CDR1 reads SGDLS; CDR2 reads YYNGEE. The CDR3 loop spans 13 amino acids. As DNA, the CDR3 is TGTGCCAGCAGCCCCGGGAATAATTCACCCCTCCACTTT. The encoded protein is CASSPGNNSPLHF.

The chain combines TRBV9 with TRBJ1-2; D is perhaps TRBD1 (6 bases). This CDR3 is 15 amino acids long. Trimming left V 4 bases short and J 7 bases short, with 20 bases between. Germline V gene lookup returns CDR1 SGDLS and CDR2 YYNGEE. The CDR3, as DNA: TGTGCCAGCAGCCTACGAAGCGGGGGCGCCGGTGGCTACACCTTC. It translates to CASSLRSGGAGGYTF.

CDR3 coding DNA: TGTGCCAGTAGTAGCCGTGGGGCGCCCAACACTGAAGCTTTCTTT. This encodes CASSSRGAPNTEAFF. The J gene is TRBJ1-1, the V gene TRBV19, with D possibly matching TRBD1 (5 bases). From germline, CDR1 is LNHDA and CDR2 SQIVND (reference sequence). The V end was cut by 4 bases, the J end by 2 bases, with 14 bases between. The CDR3 totals 15 residues.

The chain recombines TRBV7-2 with TRBJ1-4; D perhaps matches TRBD1 (6 bases). CDR3 length: 14 residues. CDR1 and CDR2 (germline): SGHTA, FQGNSA. V was trimmed by 5 bases and J by 2 bases, leaving 9 bases between them. This CDR3 reads CASSPTGTNEKLFF. As DNA, the CDR3 is TGTGCCAGCAGCCCTACAGGGACTAATGAAAAACTGTTTTTT.

The chain combines TRBV9 with TRBJ1-6, with D possibly matching TRBD1 (5 bases). Germline-derived CDR1 and CDR2 are SGDLS and YYNGEE. This CDR3 region has 14 residues. The V end was cut by 2 bases, the J end by 10 bases, with 13 bases between. The CDR3 spells CASSVTVQGSPLHF. The CDR3, as DNA: TGTGCCAGCAGCGTGACAGTCCAGGGCTCACCCCTCCACTTT.

The chain has TRBV30 and TRBJ2-1; 8 nucleotides agree with TRBD2. CDR3 size: 16 residues. The germline gives CDR1 GTSNPN, CDR2 SVGIG (reference sequence). After removal of 0 bases from V and 6 bases from J, the junction contained 10 bases not matched to a gene. CDR3 DNA sequence: TGTGCCTGGAGTGTAGATATGACGGGGGGGCTCAATGAGCAGTTCTTC. Its protein product is CAWSVDMTGGLNEQFF.

The rearrangement links TRBV5-5 to TRBJ2-2; 9 nucleotides line up with TRBD1. The J segment lost 9 bases and the V segment lost 4 bases, leaving 10 bases of the junction unmatched. This CDR3 comprises 15 residues. CDR1 and CDR2 from the germline V gene are SGHKS and YYEKEE (reference sequence). The CDR3 DNA reads TGTGCCAGCAGCGGGGGACAGGGTTTCACTTGGGAGCTGTTTTTT. Its translation: CASSGGQGFTWELFF.

This sequence joins TRBV6-5 and TRBJ2-1; perhaps TRBD2 as D (5 bases). The CDR3 extends over 15 amino acids. Germline values: CDR1 MNHEY, CDR2 SVGAGI. V dropped 0 bases and J dropped 2 bases, with 8 bases sitting between them. CDR3 sequence reads: CASSYSDSAYNEQFF. CDR3 coding DNA: TGTGCCAGCAGTTACTCGGACTCCGCCTACAATGAGCAGTTCTTC.

This clone was seen a single time. V and J are TRBV29-1 and TRBJ1-2; D is possibly TRBD1 (6 bases). Trimming removed 3 bases at V and 2 bases at J, with 13 bases between. CDR1 is SQVTM and CDR2 is ANQGSEA in the germline V gene. This CDR3 comprises 14 residues. The CDR3 sequence: CSVDRAGENYGYTF. The DNA of the CDR3 is TGCAGCGTTGACAGAGCAGGGGAGAACTATGGCTACACCTTC. The full variable domain, with the rest looked up from reference TRBV29-1 and TRBJ1-2, is SAVISQKPSRDICQRGTSLTIQCQVDSQVTMMFWYRQQPGQSLTLIATANQGSEATYESGFVIDKFPISRPNLTFSTLTVSNMSPEDSSIYLCSVDRAGENYGYTFGSGTRLTVV.

In this sample, this clone turned up once. The chain is built from TRBV5-6 and TRBJ1-5; TRBD1 is a possible D gene (6 bases). V lost 5 bases, J lost 6 bases, and 9 bases lay in between. CDR3 length: 12 residues. Germline values: CDR1 SGHDT, CDR2 YYEEEE. CDR3 DNA: TGTGCCAGCAGGTTAGGGGGTCAGCCCCAGCATTTT. The encoded protein is CASRLGGQPQHF.

In this sample, this clone turned up once. The chain has TRBV6-1 and TRBJ2-3, with D possibly matching TRBD2 (5 bases). V lost 0 bases and J lost 6, with 10 bases in between. Germline-derived CDR1 and CDR2 are MNHNS and SASEGT. CDR3 length equals 14 residues. CDR3 coding DNA: TGTGCCAGCAGTGAAGCGAGCGGCGGGGATACGCAGTATTTT. Amino acids: CASSEASGGDTQYF.

The V and J genes are TRBV5-1 and TRBJ2-2; 15 bases are shared with TRBD2. The CDR3 consists of 17 residues. The J segment lost 4 bases and the V segment lost 4 bases, leaving 5 bases of the junction unmatched. In germline, CDR1 is SGHRS, CDR2 YFSETQ. The CDR3 DNA is TGCGCCAGCAGCACGGGACTAGCGGGGGGCCCCACCGGGGAGCTGTTTTTT. This gives the protein CASSTGLAGGPTGELFF.

The chain uses TRBV7-8 and TRBJ1-3; D perhaps matches TRBD1 (5 bases). V was clipped by 4 bases and J by 0 bases, with 10 bases between them. Germline lookup yields CDR1 SGHVS and CDR2 FQNEAQ. The CDR3 totals 15 residues. The CDR3 DNA sequence: TGTGCCAGCAGCTCCCAGGGATCCTCTGGAAACACCATATATTTT. Its protein is CASSSQGSSGNTIYF.

This clone was counted a few times. The chain carries TRBV28 and TRBJ1-6; TRBD1 aligns across 12 bases. The J segment lost 9 bases and the V segment lost 5 bases, leaving 2 bases of the junction unmatched. CDR1 is MDHEN and CDR2 is SYDVKM in the germline V gene. The CDR3 is made up of 14 amino acids. The CDR3 sequence: CASSLGQGASPLHF. In nucleotides, the CDR3 is TGTGCCAGCAGTCTGGGACAGGGGGCTTCACCCCTCCACTTT.

DNA for the CDR3: TGTGCCAGCAGCTTATTGGGGGGTGGTGGCTACACCTTC. This translates into CASSLLGGGGYTF. The chain employs TRBV7-2 and TRBJ1-2; D may be TRBD1 (5 bases). Trimming pared 2 bases from V and 7 bases from J, leaving 11 bases between. The CDR3 covers 13 residues. From germline, CDR1 is SGHTA and CDR2 FQGNSA.

The J gene is TRBJ1-2, the V gene TRBV4-3; 7 bases map to TRBD1. The germline V gene has CDR1 LGHNA and CDR2 YSLEER. CDR3 size: 18 residues. V gave up 4 bases and J gave up 8 bases; unmatched junction bases: 22. Here the CDR3 reads CASSRRPKTGRIVEGYTF. The CDR3 coding sequence is TGCGCCAGCAGCCGACGCCCAAAGACAGGGAGGATCGTGGAGGGCTACACCTTC.

V gene TRBV11-2 combines with J gene TRBJ2-2; 8 nucleotides agree with TRBD1. CDR1 is SGHAT and CDR2 is FQNNGV in the germline V gene. The CDR3 runs to 13 residues. V dropped 5 bases and J dropped 5; count of bases not matched to a gene: 1. For the CDR3, the DNA is TGTGCCAGCAGCGGACAGGGTACCGGGGAGCTGTTTTTT. It codes for CASSGQGTGELFF.

V and J are TRBV4-2 and TRBJ1-4; D is uncertain. The CDR3 covers 14 residues. The V and J ends lost 4 bases and 8 bases respectively, with 14 bases between them. The germline V gene encodes CDR1 LGHNA and CDR2 YNFKEQ. The CDR3 DNA reads TGTGCCAGCAGCCCAGGTTGGTCGGAAGAAAAACTGTTTTTT. It encodes CASSPGWSEEKLFF.

The chain employs TRBV6-5 and TRBJ1-1; D remains unclear. This CDR3 is built from 15 residues. Germline-derived CDR1 and CDR2 are MNHEY and SVGAGI. V gave up 0 bases and J gave up 0 bases, with 8 bases separating them. The CDR3 loop is CASSYSDTLNTEAFF. CDR3 sequence (DNA): TGTGCCAGCAGTTACTCCGACACCTTGAACACTGAAGCTTTCTTT.

The rearrangement links TRBV28 to TRBJ1-5, with 8 positions matching TRBD1. The CDR3 consists of 15 residues. CDR1 and CDR2 (germline): MDHEN, SYDVKM. With V trimmed by 0 bases and J by 5 bases, 3 bases remained unmatched. The CDR3: CASSLWAQGDQPQHF. CDR3 DNA sequence: TGTGCCAGCAGTTTATGGGCACAGGGGGATCAGCCCCAGCATTTT.

The J gene is TRBJ2-5, the V gene TRBV10-3; 7 nucleotides match TRBD2. Germline V lookup: CDR1 ENHRY, CDR2 SYGVKD. V dropped 2 bases and J dropped 5; count of bases not matched to a gene: 8. This CDR3 has 15 amino acids. CDR3 DNA: TGTGCCATCAGTGAGGGACGGGAGGATGGGGAGACCCAGTACTTC. Protein product: CAISEGREDGETQYF.

The chain uses TRBV5-1 and TRBJ2-7; 10 positions agree with TRBD1. V lost 4 bases, J lost 5 bases, and 9 bases stayed unmatched. The CDR3 is 15 amino acids. CDR1 is SGHRS and CDR2 is YFSETQ in the germline V gene. The CDR3 region is CASSPPGQGGDEQYF. Written as DNA, the CDR3 is TGCGCCAGCAGCCCTCCCGGACAGGGGGGCGACGAGCAGTACTTC.

The CDR3, as DNA: TGTGCCAGCAGCCCGTCTAGGGCCAACGTCCTGACTTTC. This codes for CASSPSRANVLTF. The chain couples TRBV6-5 to TRBJ2-6, with D uncertain. The CDR3 has 13 amino acids. Trimming stripped 6 bases from V and 5 bases from J, with 8 bases between. The germline V gene encodes CDR1 MNHEY and CDR2 SVGAGI.